The rows below give T cell receptor beta chains drawn from one sample of a study of tumor-infiltrating lymphocytes in localized non-small cell lung cancer. Repertoires were generated with immunoSEQ multiplex PCR, while TCRdb's copy carries only in-frame clones and drops some. The table lists about 23,000 clones, approximately 71% of them singletons. Sequenced sample: lung tumor tissue. Receptors originate from a human donor with non-small cell lung cancer. CDR3s include the opening cysteine and the closing phenylalanine or tryptophan. The D gene is left open where the match is weak. Part of the rows lack a size; the others show once, few, many or a class for expanded clones.

CDR3 DNA | CDR3 protein | J gene | CDR3 length | clone size | D gene | V gene
TGCGCCAGCAGCCAAGGGGCGGGCAGGGCGAACATTCAGTACTTC | CASSQGAGRANIQYF | TRBJ2-4 | 15 | - | - | TRBV4-3
TGTGCCATCAGTGGGCTAGCGGGAGGGCCAGGTACGCAGTATTTT | CAISGLAGGPGTQYF | TRBJ2-3 | 15 | - | TRBD2 | TRBV10-3
TGTGCCAGCAGCTCCGACAGAGTAAGCACAGATACGCAGTATTTT | CASSSDRVSTDTQYF | TRBJ2-3 | 15 | - | - | TRBV5-5
TGTGCCAGCAGTTTATGGACAGGCCTCTATGGCTACACCTTC | CASSLWTGLYGYTF | TRBJ1-2 | 14 | - | - | TRBV28
TGTGCCAGCAGTGTGTCTGATACGCAGTATTTT | CASSVSDTQYF | TRBJ2-3 | 11 | - | - | TRBV2
TGTGCCAGCAGCTTAGGCGCAATTCAGGAGACCCAGTACTTC | CASSLGAIQETQYF | TRBJ2-5 | 14 | few | - | TRBV7-8
TGTGCCAGCAGCTTAGGGGGTGATGAGCAGTTCTTC | CASSLGGDEQFF | TRBJ2-1 | 12 | - | - | TRBV11-1
TGTGCCATCAGTGGGGGACAGGGATATCTCTACGAGCAGTACTTC | CAISGGQGYLYEQYF | TRBJ2-7 | 15 | once | TRBD1 | TRBV10-3
TGTGCCAGCAAACAGGGGGCTGAAGCTTTCTTT | CASKQGAEAFF | TRBJ1-1 | 11 | - | TRBD1 | TRBV2
TGTGCCATCGGGAGGGGTTACGAGCAGTACTTC | CAIGRGYEQYF | TRBJ2-7 | 11 | few | TRBD2 | TRBV10-3